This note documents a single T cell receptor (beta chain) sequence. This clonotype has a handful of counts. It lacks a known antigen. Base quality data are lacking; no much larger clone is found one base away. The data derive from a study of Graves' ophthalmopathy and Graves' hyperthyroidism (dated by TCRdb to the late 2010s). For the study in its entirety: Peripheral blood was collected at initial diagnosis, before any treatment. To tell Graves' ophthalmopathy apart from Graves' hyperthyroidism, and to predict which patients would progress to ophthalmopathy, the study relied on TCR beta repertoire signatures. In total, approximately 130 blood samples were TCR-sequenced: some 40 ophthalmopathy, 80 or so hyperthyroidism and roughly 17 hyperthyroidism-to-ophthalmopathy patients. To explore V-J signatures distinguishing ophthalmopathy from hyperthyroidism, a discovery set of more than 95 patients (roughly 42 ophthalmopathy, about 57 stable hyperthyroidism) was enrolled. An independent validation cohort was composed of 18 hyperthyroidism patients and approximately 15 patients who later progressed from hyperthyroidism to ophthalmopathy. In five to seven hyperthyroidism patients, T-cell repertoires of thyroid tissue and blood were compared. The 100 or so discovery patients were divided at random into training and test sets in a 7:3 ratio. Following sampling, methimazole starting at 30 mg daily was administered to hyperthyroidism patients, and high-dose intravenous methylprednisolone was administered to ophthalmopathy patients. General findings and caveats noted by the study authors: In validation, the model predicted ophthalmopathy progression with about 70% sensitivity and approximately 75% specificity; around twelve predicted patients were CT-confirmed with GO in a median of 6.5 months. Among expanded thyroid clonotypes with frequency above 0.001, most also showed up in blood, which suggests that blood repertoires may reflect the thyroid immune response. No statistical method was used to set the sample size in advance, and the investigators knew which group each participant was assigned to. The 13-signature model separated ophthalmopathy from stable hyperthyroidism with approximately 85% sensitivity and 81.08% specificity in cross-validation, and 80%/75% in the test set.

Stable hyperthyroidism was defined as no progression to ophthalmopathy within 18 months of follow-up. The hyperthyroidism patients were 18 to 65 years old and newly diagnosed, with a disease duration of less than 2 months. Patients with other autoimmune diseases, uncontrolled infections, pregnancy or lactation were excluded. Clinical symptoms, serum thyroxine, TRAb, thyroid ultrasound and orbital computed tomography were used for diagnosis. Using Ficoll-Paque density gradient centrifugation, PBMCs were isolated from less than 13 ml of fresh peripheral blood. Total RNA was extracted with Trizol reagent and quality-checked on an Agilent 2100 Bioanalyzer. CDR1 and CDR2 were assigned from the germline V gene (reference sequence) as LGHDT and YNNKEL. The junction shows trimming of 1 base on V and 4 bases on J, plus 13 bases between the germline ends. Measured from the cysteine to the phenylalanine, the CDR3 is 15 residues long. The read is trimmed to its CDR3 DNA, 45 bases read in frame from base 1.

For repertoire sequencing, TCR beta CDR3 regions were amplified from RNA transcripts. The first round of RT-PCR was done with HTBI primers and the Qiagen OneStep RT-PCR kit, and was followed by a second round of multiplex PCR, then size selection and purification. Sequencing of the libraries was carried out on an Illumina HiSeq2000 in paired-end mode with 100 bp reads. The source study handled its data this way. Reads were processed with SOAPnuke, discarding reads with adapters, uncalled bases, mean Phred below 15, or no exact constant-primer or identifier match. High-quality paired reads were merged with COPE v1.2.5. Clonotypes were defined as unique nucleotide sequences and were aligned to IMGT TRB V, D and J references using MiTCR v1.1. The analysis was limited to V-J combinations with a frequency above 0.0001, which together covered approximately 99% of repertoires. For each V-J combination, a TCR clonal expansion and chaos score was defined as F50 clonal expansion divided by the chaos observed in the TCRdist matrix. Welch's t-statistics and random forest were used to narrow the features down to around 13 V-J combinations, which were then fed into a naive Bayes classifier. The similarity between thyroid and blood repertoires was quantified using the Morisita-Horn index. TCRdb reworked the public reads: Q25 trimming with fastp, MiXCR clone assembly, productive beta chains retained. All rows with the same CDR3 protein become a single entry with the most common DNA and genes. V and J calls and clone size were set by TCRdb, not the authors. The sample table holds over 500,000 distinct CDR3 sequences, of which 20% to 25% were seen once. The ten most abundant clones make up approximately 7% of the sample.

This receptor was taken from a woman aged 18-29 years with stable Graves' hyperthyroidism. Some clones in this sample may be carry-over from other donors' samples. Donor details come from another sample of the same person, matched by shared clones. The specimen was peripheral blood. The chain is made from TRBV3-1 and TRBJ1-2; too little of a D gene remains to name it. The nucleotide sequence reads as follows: TGTGCCAGCAGCCAAGCACCGTCGAGGAGCTATGGCTACACCTTC. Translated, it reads CASSQAPSRSYGYTF. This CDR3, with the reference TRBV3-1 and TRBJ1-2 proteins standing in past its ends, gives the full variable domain DTAVSQTPKYLVTQMGNDKSIKCEQNLGHDTMYWYKQDSKKFLKIMFSYNNKELIINETVPNRFSPKSPDKAHLNLHINSLELGDSAVYFCASSQAPSRSYGYTFGSGTRLTVV.